This record looks at one TCR beta chain sequence and its context. These data come from a study of blood T cell repertoires in COVID-19. Using immunoSEQ multiplex PCR, the repertoire was profiled, and TCRdb retains in-frame clones only, with some absent. The data contain approximately 290,000 clones, roughly four fifths of them singletons. The TCR comes from a person between 65 and 80 years old with COVID-19, enrolled during active disease. The sample taken for sequencing was peripheral blood.

CDR3 sequence reads: CASSFKGSSYEQYF. The CDR3 DNA reads TGTGCCAGCAGCTTTAAGGGGTCCAGCTACGAGCAGTACTTC. J is TRBJ2-7 and V is TRBV7-2; D is possibly TRBD1 (5 bases). The CDR3 has 14 residues. Trimming took 3 bases from V and 3 from J, leaving 12 bases between them. The germline V gene encodes CDR1 SGHTA and CDR2 FQGNSA. The variable domain in full, completed from reference TRBV7-2 and TRBJ2-7, reads GAGVSQSPSNKVTEKGKDVELRCDPISGHTALYWYRQSLGQGLEFLIYFQGNSAPDKSGLPSDRFSAERTGGSVSTLTIQRTQQEDSAVYLCASSFKGSSYEQYFGPGTRLTVT.